A single sample is the source of the 19 T cell receptor beta chains below, sequenced in a study of cytomegalovirus exposure and HLA in healthy donors. The PCR contained 60 Vbeta and 13 Jbeta primers. Sequencing was performed with immunoSEQ multiplex PCR; in TCRdb, only in-frame clones are kept and a portion is missing. Of about 120,000 clones in the sample, roughly 80% were seen once. The sequenced material came from PBMCs. These receptors came from a woman aged 40 to 50 in good health and CMV-seropositive.

The CDR3 DNA reads TGTGCCAGCAGGCCGGGACTAGGGGCAGATACGCAGTATTTT. Its protein product is CASRPGLGADTQYF. The chain has TRBV6-5 and TRBJ2-3; 8 bases are a match to TRBD2. The CDR3 consists of 14 residues. Germline-derived CDR1 and CDR2 are MNHEY and SVGAGI. The V gene end was trimmed by 6 bases and the J gene end by 4 bases; junction bases not matched to a gene: 6.

The rearrangement links TRBV11-2 to TRBJ1-1, with D unresolved. Trimming pared 1 base from V and 8 bases from J, leaving 11 bases between. Germline V gives CDR1 SGHAT, CDR2 FQNNGV. The CDR3 length is 13 residues. CDR3 loop: CASSLGGAAEAFF. CDR3 sequence (DNA): TGTGCCAGCAGCTTAGGAGGAGCGGCGGAAGCTTTCTTT.

The J gene is TRBJ1-5, the V gene TRBV5-4, with 7 nucleotides matching TRBD1. CDR3 size: 19 residues. The germline CDR1 and CDR2 sequences are SGHNT and YYREEE (reference sequence). The junction had 12 bases not matched to a gene; V was cut back by 0 bases and J by 0 bases. Here the CDR3 reads CASSLVHRGGDHSNQPQHF. In DNA, the CDR3 is TGTGCCAGCAGCTTGGTTCACAGGGGTGGGGATCATAGCAATCAGCCCCAGCATTTT.

This clone was seen a single time. V usage is TRBV2 and J usage is TRBJ2-7; D unresolved. The CDR3 totals 12 residues. V was cut by 7 bases and J by 1 base, with 8 bases left in between. Germline V gene lookup returns CDR1 SNHLY and CDR2 FYNNEI. In DNA form, the CDR3 reads TGTGCCAGCACGCAGGTGTCCTACGAGCAGTACTTC. This codes for CASTQVSYEQYF.

This clone was observed a few times. V usage is TRBV5-1 and J usage is TRBJ2-7; 7 bases are shared with TRBD1. The germline gives CDR1 SGHRS, CDR2 YFSETQ. The CDR3 spans 14 residues. Unmatched junction bases numbered 2, after V lost 0 bases and J lost 2 bases. CDR3 residues: CASSLDQGAYEQYF. The DNA for the CDR3 is TGCGCCAGCAGCTTGGATCAGGGGGCCTACGAGCAGTACTTC.

This sequence joins TRBV15 and TRBJ1-2; D is uncertain. V was pared by 3 bases and J by 4 bases, with 12 bases between. This CDR3 contains 14 residues. The V gene's germline CDR1 is LNHNV and CDR2 YYDKDF (reference sequence). This CDR3 is CATSSIVPGYGYTF. The DNA for the CDR3 is TGTGCCACCAGCAGTATCGTCCCCGGCTATGGCTACACCTTC.

J is TRBJ2-5 and V is TRBV10-3, with D unclear. Germline V gene lookup returns CDR1 ENHRY and CDR2 SYGVKD. Trimming took 6 bases from V and 2 from J, leaving 19 bases between them. The CDR3 is 16 amino acids. DNA of the CDR3: TGTGCCATCAGGGGTCGAGGTCAGATTTTACAAGAGACCCAGTACTTC. Translated: CAIRGRGQILQETQYF.

The chain couples TRBV2 to TRBJ1-5; 7 positions agree with TRBD1. The J segment lost 3 bases and the V segment lost 7 bases, leaving 6 bases of the junction unmatched. The germline CDR1 and CDR2 sequences are SNHLY and FYNNEI. The CDR3 runs to 14 residues. CDR3 loop: CASTLDRPNQPQHF. CDR3 DNA sequence: TGTGCCAGCACCTTGGACAGGCCCAATCAGCCCCAGCATTTT.

The chain employs TRBV19 and TRBJ1-1; D gene uncertain. The germline V gene encodes CDR1 LNHDA and CDR2 SQIVND (reference sequence). This CDR3 has 14 amino acids. Trimming removed 3 bases at V and 3 bases at J, with 11 bases between. The CDR3 sequence: CASSIISRYTEAFF. The CDR3 DNA follows: TGTGCCAGTAGTATTATTTCCAGGTACACTGAAGCTTTCTTT.

The V gene is TRBV2, the J gene TRBJ2-2, with D possibly matching TRBD1 (5 bases). Germline CDR1 SNHLY, CDR2 FYNNEI. The CDR3 loop spans 16 amino acids. V gave up 2 bases and J gave up 6 bases, with 16 bases separating them. This chain's CDR3 is CASSERRPGNAGELFF. The CDR3 nucleotides read TGTGCCAGCAGTGAAAGGCGTCCAGGGAATGCCGGGGAGCTGTTTTTT.

This clone has just one count. This sequence joins TRBV4-3 and TRBJ1-2; TRBD1 agrees at 10 bases. The CDR3 loop spans 15 amino acids. From germline, CDR1 is LGHNA and CDR2 YSLEER. Trimming cost V 2 bases and J 8 bases; bases outside gene matches: 8. CDR3 sequence reads: CASSQQPRQGAGYTF. CDR3 in DNA: TGCGCCAGCAGCCAACAGCCAAGACAGGGGGCGGGCTACACCTTC.

This sequence joins TRBV18 and TRBJ1-1, with TRBD1 identical over 7 bases. This CDR3 contains 15 residues. Germline CDR1 reads KGHSH; CDR2 reads LQKENI. Trimming took 1 base from V and 1 from J; bases not matched to a gene: 3. The CDR3: CASSPRTGSNTEAFF. The CDR3 DNA is TGTGCCAGCTCACCACGGACAGGATCGAACACTGAAGCTTTCTTT. The full variable domain, in which reference TRBV18 and TRBJ1-1 provide the parts outside the CDR3, is NAGVMQNPRHLVRRRGQEARLRCSPMKGHSHVYWYRQLPEEGLKFMVYLQKENIIDESGMPKERFSAEFPKEGPSILRIQQVVRGDSAAYFCASSPRTGSNTEAFFGQGTRLTVV.

The sample holds one count of this clone. The chain joins TRBV4-2 to TRBJ1-2, with D uncertain. CDR3 length equals 14 residues. V was trimmed by 0 bases and J by 6 bases, leaving 11 bases between them. CDR1 and CDR2 from the germline V gene are LGHNA and YNFKEQ. CDR3 residues: CASSQDTAQDGYTF. In DNA, the CDR3 is TGTGCCAGCAGCCAAGATACAGCACAAGATGGCTACACCTTC.

This chain uses TRBV5-1 with TRBJ2-7; 9 bases line up with TRBD1. Germline V gene sequence: CDR1 SGHRS, CDR2 YFSETQ. Trimming took 4 bases from V and 7 from J; bases not matched to a gene: 6. This CDR3 contains 13 residues. The CDR3 DNA follows: TGCGCCAGCAGCCCCGGGACAGGGTGGGAGCAGTACTTC. Amino acids: CASSPGTGWEQYF.

In DNA, the CDR3 is TGTGCCAGTAATCTCAGGGGCGACGGCTACACCTTC. It specifies CASNLRGDGYTF. This sequence joins TRBV19 and TRBJ1-2, with a weak D call TRBD1 (6 bases). V lost 7 bases, J lost 8 bases, and 14 bases lay in between. The CDR3 runs to 12 residues. Looked up from germline, CDR1 is LNHDA and CDR2 is SQIVND (reference sequence).

The rearrangement uses TRBV4-3 and TRBJ1-1; perhaps TRBD1 as D (5 bases). Per the germline V gene, CDR1 is LGHNA and CDR2 is YSLEER. This CDR3 has 13 amino acids. V was cut by 1 base and J by 4 bases, with 7 bases left in between. DNA for the CDR3: TGCGCCAGCAGCCAAGGGGGGGTCACTGAAGCTTTCTTT. It specifies CASSQGGVTEAFF.

The rearrangement links TRBV10-1 to TRBJ1-5, with TRBD1 matching over 9 bases. In germline, CDR1 is WNHNN, CDR2 SYGVQD (reference sequence). The CDR3 spans 16 residues. V was clipped by 2 bases and J by 5 bases; unmatched bases: 7. Here the CDR3 reads CASSEVGQGKDQPQHF. In nucleotides, the CDR3 is TGCGCCAGCAGTGAGGTGGGACAGGGTAAGGATCAGCCCCAGCATTTT.

The V gene is TRBV7-2, the J gene TRBJ2-7; 10 bases line up with TRBD1. Per germline, CDR1 SGHTA and CDR2 FQGNSA. Losses at the gene ends were 7 bases for V and 5 bases for J; bases not matched to a gene: 8. The CDR3 is 14 amino acids. The CDR3 spells CASTLTGGAHEQYF. In DNA, the CDR3 is TGTGCCAGCACCCTGACAGGGGGCGCACACGAGCAGTACTTC.

The V gene is TRBV4-2, the J gene TRBJ2-7, with 12 bases lining up with TRBD2. Germline V gene sequence: CDR1 LGHNA, CDR2 YNFKEQ. The junction had 23 bases not matched to a gene; V was cut back by 1 base and J by 4 bases. CDR3 length: 22 residues. CDR3 residues: CASSQGPGVTSGSGGVWYEQYF. The DNA for the CDR3 is TGTGCCAGCAGCCAAGGACCCGGGGTGACTAGCGGGAGCGGGGGGGTTTGGTACGAGCAGTACTTC.